These 30 T cell receptor beta chains share one sample of origin, sequenced in a study of human T cells and chemical hapten exposure. It was unfractionated whole blood from which total RNA was extracted. Each CDR3 protein gets one entry after TCRdb re-called the 5' RACE reads with MiXCR. The sample has 110,000 or so distinct CDR3 sequences, around 20% seen once; the top ten hold 2.5% to 3%. The receptor set was obtained from a human donor in good health.

This clonotype was seen a handful of times. The chain recombines TRBV6-1 with TRBJ1-2, with D hard to call. The CDR3 extends over 13 amino acids. Germline lookup yields CDR1 MNHNS and CDR2 SASEGT. Trimming pared 2 bases from V and 8 bases from J, leaving 12 bases between. The DNA for the CDR3 is TGTGCCAGCAGTGAAATAGAGGGTGTAGGCTACACCTTC. Translation gives CASSEIEGVGYTF.

This rearrangement joins TRBV25-1 to TRBJ2-1; tentatively, D is TRBD2 (5 bases). Germline CDR1 MGHDK, CDR2 SYGVNS. The CDR3 sequence is 15 residues long. The V and J ends lost 10 bases and 7 bases respectively, with 23 bases between them. The chain's CDR3 is CATSAASWRGNEQFF. CDR3 sequence (DNA): TGTGCCACCTCAGCGGCTAGCTGGAGAGGTAATGAGCAGTTCTTC. Full variable domain (rest looked up from reference TRBV25-1 and TRBJ2-1): EADIYQTPRYLVIGTGKKITLECSQTMGHDKMYWYQQDPGMELHLIHYSYGVNSTEKGDLSSESTVSRIRTEHFPLTLESARPSHTSQYLCATSAASWRGNEQFFGPGTRLTVL.

As DNA, the CDR3 is TGTGCCAGCAGTTCGGGGACCTACAATGAAAAACTGTTTTTT. Translating it yields CASSSGTYNEKLFF. The chain links TRBV27 to TRBJ1-4; TRBD1 might be the D (5 bases). Germline lookup yields CDR1 MNHEY and CDR2 SMNVEV (reference sequence). The CDR3 is 14 amino acids. Between the trimmed V and J ends, which lost 4 bases and 5 bases, there was a span of 11 bases.

This clonotype was observed a few times. The chain recombines TRBV20-1 with TRBJ2-4, with 8 positions matching TRBD2. The V gene end was trimmed by 6 bases and the J gene end by 3 bases; junction bases not matched to a gene: 7. In germline, CDR1 is DFQATT, CDR2 SNEGSKA (reference sequence). This CDR3 comprises 14 residues. The CDR3 sequence: CSARGLESKNIQYF. DNA for the CDR3: TGCAGTGCCCGGGGACTAGAAAGCAAAAACATTCAGTACTTC.

The chain combines TRBV6-2 or TRBV6-3 with TRBJ2-6; D is unresolved. This CDR3 region has 14 residues. Germline assignment: CDR1 MNHEY and CDR2 SVGEGT. V lost 4 bases, J lost 4 bases, and 8 bases lay in between. CDR3 loop: CASSSNGGANVLTF. CDR3 sequence (DNA): TGTGCCAGCAGTTCCAATGGGGGGGCCAACGTCCTGACTTTC.

V is TRBV7-8 and J is TRBJ1-1, with D maybe TRBD1 (6 bases). Trimming removed 5 bases from V and 0 bases from J, with 19 bases in between. The CDR3 runs to 17 residues. The germline CDR1 and CDR2 sequences are SGHVS and FQNEAQ. Here the CDR3 reads CASSVAVGGEMNTEAFF. As DNA, the CDR3 is TGTGCCAGCAGCGTCGCCGTTGGGGGCGAAATGAACACTGAAGCTTTCTTT.

This clonotype was seen a handful of times. The genes are TRBV7-9 and TRBJ1-1, with D possibly being TRBD1 (6 bases). This CDR3 is 14 amino acids long. V lost 5 bases to trimming and J lost 10 bases, with 20 bases between them. Germline-derived CDR1 and CDR2 are SEHNR and FQNEAQ (reference sequence). CDR3 sequence reads: CASSDGQNSWGAFF. In DNA, the CDR3 is TGTGCCAGCAGCGACGGACAGAACAGCTGGGGAGCTTTCTTT.

The sample holds a few counts of this clonotype. The CDR3 loop reads CASSELGLGNQPQHF. The CDR3, as DNA: TGTGCCAGCAGTGAATTGGGGTTAGGCAATCAGCCCCAGCATTTT. The chain recombines TRBV6-1 with TRBJ1-5; D ambiguous. The V end lost 2 bases, the J end lost 2 bases, and 10 bases lay between the germline ends. CDR3 length equals 15 residues. The germline V gene has CDR1 MNHNS and CDR2 SASEGT.

The table lists this clonotype with a few counts. The chain joins TRBV30 to TRBJ2-3, with D unclear. Trimming pared 2 bases from V and 4 bases from J, leaving 10 bases between. Looked up from germline, CDR1 is GTSNPN and CDR2 is SVGIG (reference sequence). CDR3 length equals 13 residues. In DNA, the CDR3 is TGTGCCTGGAGTTCGGAAAGCCCAGATACGCAGTATTTT. This translates into CAWSSESPDTQYF.

This clonotype turned up a few times. This chain links TRBV6-2 or TRBV6-3 with TRBJ2-1, with 14 bases aligning to TRBD2. Germline CDR1 and CDR2: MNHEY and SVGEGT. Losses at the gene ends were 6 bases for V and 0 bases for J; bases not matched to a gene: 16. This CDR3 has 21 amino acids. In nucleotides, the CDR3 is TGTGCCAGCAGAGGGCTACCCGGGACTAGCGGGAGTCCGAGCTCCTACAATGAGCAGTTCTTC. As protein: CASRGLPGTSGSPSSYNEQFF.

This clonotype has more than one count but fewer than ten. The chain carries TRBV6-5 and TRBJ1-1; D uncertain. Trimming shortened V by 2 bases and J by 6 bases, and 13 bases separated the two germline ends. The CDR3 is 14 residues long. Germline V gene data show CDR1 as MNHEY and CDR2 as SVGAGI. The DNA of the CDR3 is TGTGCCAGCAGTTACGAGGAGGGAGTCGCTGAAGCTTTCTTT. This gives the protein CASSYEEGVAEAFF.

This clonotype showed up just a few times. J is TRBJ2-4 and V is TRBV4-2; D possibly uses TRBD1 or TRBD2 (5 bases each). The CDR3 is made up of 16 amino acids. Germline CDR1 reads LGHNA; CDR2 reads YNFKEQ. V was clipped by 4 bases and J by 2 bases, with 15 bases between them. The CDR3 nucleotides read TGTGCCAGCAGCCCCATGAGGGGTTCATCCAAAAACATTCAGTACTTC. Amino acid sequence: CASSPMRGSSKNIQYF.

The gene calls are TRBV12-3 or TRBV12-4 and TRBJ2-3; D possibly matches TRBD1 or TRBD2 (5 bases each). V was shortened by 4 bases and J by 2 bases, with 7 bases between the two germline ends. This CDR3 spans 13 amino acids. CDR3 loop: CASSSGTTDTQYF. The CDR3 DNA is TGTGCCAGCAGTTCAGGGACCACAGATACGCAGTATTTT.

This clonotype has a handful of counts. This chain connects TRBV20-1 to TRBJ1-5; TRBD1 might be the D (5 bases). Trimming took off 0 bases at V and 6 bases at J, with 9 bases between the two ends. The CDR3 contains 13 residues. Germline V gene lookup returns CDR1 DFQATT and CDR2 SNEGSKA (reference sequence). The CDR3 DNA reads as TGCAGTGCTAGAGACTCGGGGGGTCAGCCCCAGCATTTT. Protein: CSARDSGGQPQHF.

The rearrangement links TRBV12-3 or TRBV12-4 to TRBJ2-5, with 7 positions matching TRBD1. J lost 6 bases, V lost 5 bases, and 9 bases had no gene match. CDR3 length equals 14 residues. DNA of the CDR3: TGTGCCAGCAGTAAAGAGAGGACAGGAAAGACCCAGTACTTC. It is translated as CASSKERTGKTQYF.

The rearrangement links TRBV24-1 to TRBJ2-3; D is uncertain. Germline V gives CDR1 KGHDR, CDR2 SFDVKD. The V end was cut by 11 bases, the J end by 10 bases, with 15 bases between. The CDR3 is 11 amino acids. The CDR3 is CANVKADPQYF. CDR3 in DNA: TGTGCCAACGTGAAGGCGGATCCGCAGTATTTT.

This chain connects TRBV7-3 to TRBJ2-2, with TRBD2 matching 12 bases. V lost 7 bases to trimming and J lost 3 bases; unmatched junction nucleotides: 6. The CDR3 consists of 16 residues. Germline V gives CDR1 SGHTA, CDR2 FQGTGA. In DNA, the CDR3 is TGTGCCAGCACACCTAGCGGGAGGGCCCACACCGGGGAGCTGTTTTTT. Its protein is CASTPSGRAHTGELFF.

The chain employs TRBV27 and TRBJ2-7; 7 bases line up with TRBD2. J was trimmed by 0 bases and V by 7 bases; bases with no gene match: 3. CDR1 MNHEY and CDR2 SMNVEV come from the germline V gene (reference sequence). The CDR3 consists of 13 residues. For the CDR3, the DNA is TGTGCCAGCAAAGGACTAGGCTCCTACGAGCAGTACTTC. Its translation: CASKGLGSYEQYF.

This chain links TRBV10-2 with TRBJ2-7; a possible D gene is TRBD1 (6 bases). Per germline, CDR1 WSHSY and CDR2 SAAADI. This CDR3 has 14 amino acids. Trimming removed 3 bases from V and 3 bases from J, with 12 bases in between. The CDR3 nucleotides read TGCGCCAGCAGTGATACTGGGGGCCTCTACGAGCAGTACTTC. Translating gives CASSDTGGLYEQYF.

This rearrangement joins TRBV10-3 to TRBJ2-1, with D unresolved. V was shortened by 8 bases and J by 0 bases, with 5 bases between the two germline ends. The CDR3 is 12 amino acids. Germline V gene sequence: CDR1 ENHRY, CDR2 SYGVKD. The CDR3 protein is CAIGASYNEQFF. The CDR3 nucleotides are TGTGCCATCGGCGCCTCCTACAATGAGCAGTTCTTC.

The genes are TRBV6-5 and TRBJ2-3, with 7 bases lining up with TRBD1. Germline values: CDR1 MNHEY, CDR2 SVGAGI. The ends lost 2 bases at V and 6 bases at J; junction bases unmatched: 8. CDR3 length: 15 residues. CDR3 DNA sequence: TGTGCCAGCAGTTACGGTGGGGGACAGACCGATACGCAGTATTTT. This encodes CASSYGGGQTDTQYF.

The chain recombines TRBV28 with TRBJ1-1, with D tentatively TRBD1 (5 bases). Looked up from germline, CDR1 is MDHEN and CDR2 is SYDVKM. V was trimmed by 2 bases and J by 1 base, leaving 11 bases between them. CDR3 length equals 15 residues. This CDR3 reads CASSLAATANTEAFF. CDR3 nucleotide sequence: TGTGCCAGCAGTTTAGCCGCGACAGCGAACACTGAAGCTTTCTTT. The full variable domain, with the rest looked up from reference TRBV28 and TRBJ1-1, is DVKVTQSSRYLVKRTGEKVFLECVQDMDHENMFWYRQDPGLGLRLIYFSYDVKMKEKGDIPEGYSVSREKKERFSLILESASTNQTSMYLCASSLAATANTEAFFGQGTRLTVV.

The chain combines TRBV5-4 with TRBJ1-6; D might be TRBD1 (5 bases). CDR1 and CDR2 (germline): SGHNT, YYREEE (reference sequence). Trimming removed 0 bases at V and 7 bases at J, with 11 bases between. The CDR3 covers 15 residues. CDR3 DNA sequence: TGTGCCAGCAGCTTGGCTCAGGGACTGAATTCACCCCTCCACTTT. Protein: CASSLAQGLNSPLHF.

The genes are TRBV28 and TRBJ1-1; perhaps TRBD1 as D (6 bases). Deletions cut 4 bases from V and 0 bases from J, with 12 bases between. CDR1 and CDR2 (germline): MDHEN, SYDVKM. The CDR3 contains 15 residues. CDR3 DNA: TGTGCCAGCAGTTCCGGGACAAGGATGAACACTGAAGCTTTCTTT. Translation: CASSSGTRMNTEAFF.

This clonotype has more than one count but fewer than ten. This chain uses TRBV20-1 with TRBJ2-3, with D uncertain. The CDR3 is 19 residues long. Trimming cost V 4 bases and J 1 base, with 27 bases left between them. Germline V CDR1 and CDR2: DFQATT, SNEGSKA (reference sequence). The CDR3 is CSATTLPHGIPRGTDTQYF. CDR3 nucleotide sequence: TGCAGTGCTACGACACTTCCCCATGGCATCCCCCGGGGCACAGATACGCAGTATTTT.

V usage is TRBV2 and J usage is TRBJ2-3; 9 nucleotides agree with TRBD2. Germline lookup yields CDR1 SNHLY and CDR2 FYNNEI. V dropped 8 bases and J dropped 4; count of bases not matched to a gene: 1. The CDR3 is 12 amino acids. In DNA form, the CDR3 reads TGTGCCAGCGGGACTAGCCCAGATACGCAGTATTTT. Protein product: CASGTSPDTQYF.

This clonotype was recorded a few times. V and J are TRBV28 and TRBJ2-5; weak D call: TRBD2 (6 bases). Per the germline V gene, CDR1 is MDHEN and CDR2 is SYDVKM. The CDR3 extends over 12 amino acids. V was clipped by 3 bases and J by 6 bases, with 8 bases between them. CDR3: CASSFGSKTQYF. The CDR3 DNA reads as TGTGCCAGCAGTTTCGGGAGTAAGACCCAGTACTTC.

This clonotype turned up a few times. The chain recombines TRBV28 with TRBJ2-1, with D uncertain. Germline V gives CDR1 MDHEN, CDR2 SYDVKM. This CDR3 is built from 14 residues. Trimming cost V 2 bases and J 7 bases, with 12 bases left between them. The CDR3 is CASSLGGIQNEQFF. CDR3 coding DNA: TGTGCCAGCAGTTTAGGTGGGATCCAAAATGAGCAGTTCTTC.

V usage is TRBV27 and J usage is TRBJ2-3, with TRBD2 matching over 15 bases. Trimming removed 5 bases from V and 2 bases from J; junction bases left unmatched: 11. The CDR3 is 19 residues long. Germline V gene lookup returns CDR1 MNHEY and CDR2 SMNVEV (reference sequence). The CDR3 DNA follows: TGTGCCAGCAGTCCGCGGACTAGCGGGAGGGCCTGGGCCACAGATACGCAGTATTTT. Translated: CASSPRTSGRAWATDTQYF.

The chain joins TRBV30 to TRBJ1-1; D is perhaps TRBD1 (5 bases). V dropped 3 bases and J dropped 3 bases, with 11 bases sitting between them. CDR1 GTSNPN and CDR2 SVGIG come from the germline V gene (reference sequence). The CDR3 extends over 13 amino acids. The CDR3 is CAWSRGWDTEAFF. The CDR3, as DNA: TGTGCCTGGAGCCGGGGGTGGGACACTGAAGCTTTCTTT.